The text below deals with one T cell receptor beta chain. The antigen is undetermined. Unique molecular identifiers tagged the TCR beta cDNA libraries. About 500,000 cDNA molecules came from about 1 to 10 million T cells. A single record per CDR3 protein comes from TCRdb applying MiXCR to the PCR reads. The sample holds hundreds of thousands of distinct CDR3 sequences, around 50% seen once. The data originate from a study of post-analysis software for immune sequencing data. Study summary: Disease trajectories encompassed relapsing-remitting, secondary progressive and progressive-relapsing multiple sclerosis. Study-wide results and limits: By F measure, samples from a shared preparation batch strongly co-clustered. Normalized Chao1 diversity in multiple sclerosis patients fell significantly below that of controls.

The receptor was isolated from a girl aged 5 to 17 with multiple sclerosis. Sample: blood.

CDR3 loop: CASSLGQGAYGEQFF. CDR3 bases: TGTGCCAGCAGCTTAGGACAGGGGGCGTACGGTGAGCAGTTCTTC. The chain links TRBV11-1 to TRBJ2-1; 10 bases fit TRBD1. Germline-derived CDR1 and CDR2 are SGHAT and FQDESV (reference sequence). CDR3 length equals 15 residues. J was trimmed by 9 bases and V by 1 base; bases with no gene match: 6. The variable domain in full, completed from reference TRBV11-1 and TRBJ2-1, reads EAEVAQSPRYKITEKSQAVAFWCDPISGHATLYWYRQILGQGPELLVQFQDESVVDDSQLPKDRFSAERLKGVDSTLKIQPAELGDSAMYLCASSLGQGAYGEQFFGPGTRLTVL.